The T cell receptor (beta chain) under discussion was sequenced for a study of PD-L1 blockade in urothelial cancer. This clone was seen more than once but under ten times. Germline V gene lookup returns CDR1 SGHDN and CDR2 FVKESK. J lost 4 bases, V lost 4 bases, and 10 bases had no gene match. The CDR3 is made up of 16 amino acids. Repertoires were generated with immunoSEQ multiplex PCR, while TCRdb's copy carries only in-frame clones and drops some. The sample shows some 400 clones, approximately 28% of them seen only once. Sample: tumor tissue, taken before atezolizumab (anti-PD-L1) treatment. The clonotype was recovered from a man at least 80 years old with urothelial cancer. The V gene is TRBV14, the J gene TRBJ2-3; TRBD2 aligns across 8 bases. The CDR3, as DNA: TGTGCCAGCAGCCTTAGGTGGAGCGGGAGTGCAGATACGCAGTATTTT. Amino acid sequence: CASSLRWSGSADTQYF. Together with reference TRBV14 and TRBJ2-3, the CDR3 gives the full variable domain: EAGVTQFPSHSVIEKGQTVTLRCDPISGHDNLYWYRRVMGKEIKFLLHFVKESKQDESGMPNNRFLAERTGGTYSTLKVQPAELEDSGVYFCASSLRWSGSADTQYFGPGTRLTVL.